The present entry profiles one T cell receptor beta chain with its context. No antigen is known for it. It was with 60 Vbeta and 13 Jbeta primers that the PCR ran. Here immunoSEQ multiplex PCR was the method, and the copy in TCRdb shows in-frame clones only, minus some. Altogether more than 85,000 clones are present, about 70% being singletons, with the ten largest covering roughly 3%. The data were taken from a study of cytomegalovirus exposure and HLA in healthy donors. Overall study findings and caveats: Reportedly, fewer N-insertions than the roughly 700-donor mean appeared in an Asian-associated ancestry cluster in a later analysis. Most of the CMV-associated TCR beta chains (in a later analysis) appeared to be HLA-restricted.

The CDR3 length is 11 residues. Germline CDR1 reads DFQATT; CDR2 reads SNEGSKA (reference sequence). The clonotype was recovered from a man aged 25-45 years in good health and CMV-seronegative. V and J are TRBV20-1 and TRBJ2-7, with D unclear. Material for sequencing was PBMCs. The CDR3 coding sequence is TGCAGCCTGCTTACAAACTACGAGCAGTACTTC. The encoded protein is CSLLTNYEQYF.